The next 12 T cell receptor beta chains were all read from a single sample in a study of T cell repertoires in cytomegalovirus infection. In TCRdb, the reads were re-called with MiXCR into one record per CDR3 protein. Here the sample spans roughly 230,000 distinct CDR3 sequences, 6% to 8% being singletons. The sequencing input was PBMCs. These TCRs come from a human donor in good health (CMV status not recorded). Some clones in this sample may be carry-over from other donors' samples.

The table lists this clonotype with many counts. This sequence joins TRBV7-2 and TRBJ2-5; D unclear. CDR3 length equals 14 residues. Between the trimmed V and J ends, which lost 3 bases and 5 bases, there was a span of 13 bases. The germline gives CDR1 SGHTA, CDR2 FQGNSA. The CDR3 region has the DNA TGTGCCAGCAGCTTTAACAGTTTTATGGAGACCCAGTACTTC. Translating it yields CASSFNSFMETQYF.

In its sample, this clonotype was seen many times. The rearrangement joins TRBV13 to TRBJ1-1, with a weak D call TRBD1 (6 bases). The germline V and J ends were trimmed by 4 bases and 6 bases, with 18 bases remaining between them. The CDR3 is made up of 15 amino acids. CDR1 and CDR2 (germline): PRHDT, FYEKMQ (reference sequence). The DNA for the CDR3 is TGTGCCAGCAGCTACAGGGTGGCAGGGACACCTGAAGCTTTCTTT. It translates to CASSYRVAGTPEAFF.

This clonotype was counted ten times or more. The chain carries TRBV6-1 and TRBJ2-1; 9 bases are a match to TRBD1. Germline V gene data show CDR1 as MNHNS and CDR2 as SASEGT. CDR3 length: 17 residues. V lost 3 bases, J lost 1 base, and 7 bases stayed unmatched. CDR3 bases: TGTGCCAGCAGTGAGAGGAGGACAGGGGTTTCCTACAATGAGCAGTTCTTC. It specifies CASSERRTGVSYNEQFF.

This clonotype was counted many times. V gene TRBV29-1 combines with J gene TRBJ1-4; tentatively, D is TRBD1 (5 bases). Trimming stripped 1 base from V and 5 bases from J, with 11 bases between. This CDR3 spans 14 amino acids. The germline CDR1 and CDR2 sequences are SQVTM and ANQGSEA. As DNA, the CDR3 is TGCAGCGTTGAAGGCTCGTCAGGGAATGAAAAACTGTTTTTT. Its translation: CSVEGSSGNEKLFF.

This clonotype was detected ten times or more. The V and J genes are TRBV7-2 and TRBJ2-7; D gene ambiguous. The V end lost 2 bases, the J end lost 6 bases, and 17 bases lay between the germline ends. This CDR3 is 15 amino acids long. Germline values: CDR1 SGHTA, CDR2 FQGNSA. The CDR3 region has the DNA TGTGCCAGCAGCTTAAATCGGCAACCGCGGCTCGAGCAGTACTTC. This encodes CASSLNRQPRLEQYF.

This clonotype has a count of ten or more. This rearrangement joins TRBV10-3 to TRBJ1-1; unclear D gene. The CDR3 length is 13 residues. CDR1 is ENHRY, CDR2 SYGVKD, per germline. V gave up 7 bases and J gave up 3 bases, with 12 bases separating them. The CDR3 protein is CAIMTPEDTEAFF. CDR3 bases: TGTGCCATCATGACCCCGGAGGACACTGAAGCTTTCTTT.

At least ten counts were recorded for this clonotype. The CDR3 region has the DNA TGTGCCAGCAGCTCAGTACTACCGAGCCTGTATTTT. This codes for CASSSVLPSLYF. This sequence joins TRBV7-2 and TRBJ2-3; D is unresolved. The CDR3 has 12 residues. V was clipped by 4 bases and J by 14 bases, with 16 bases between them. Germline CDR1 and CDR2: SGHTA and FQGNSA.

This clonotype was observed many times. V gene TRBV5-5 combines with J gene TRBJ2-2, with 9 bases identical to TRBD1. The CDR3 length is 16 residues. V was clipped by 1 base and J by 7 bases; unmatched bases: 8. Germline loops: CDR1 SGHKS, CDR2 YYEKEE (reference sequence). CDR3 amino acids: CASSLSGQGMIGELFF. The CDR3, as DNA: TGTGCCAGCAGCTTGTCGGGACAGGGAATGATCGGGGAGCTGTTTTTT.

This clonotype was counted many times. J is TRBJ2-1 and V is TRBV6-2 or TRBV6-3; tentative D call: TRBD2 (7 bases). Germline V gene sequence: CDR1 MNHEY, CDR2 SVGEGT. This CDR3 contains 16 residues. V lost 6 bases to trimming and J lost 4 bases, with 19 bases between them. DNA of the CDR3: TGTGCCAGCAGCCTTATCCCGGGGGGCCCTTACAATGAGCAGTTCTTC. Residues: CASSLIPGGPYNEQFF.

This clonotype has ten or more counts. V gene TRBV24-1 combines with J gene TRBJ2-3; no definite D call. Looked up from germline, CDR1 is KGHDR and CDR2 is SFDVKD. The CDR3 has 14 amino acids. The ends were cut back, 4 bases at V and 6 bases at J, with 13 bases in the middle. CDR3 protein: CATSDDKTVDTQYF. CDR3 DNA sequence: TGTGCCACCAGTGACGACAAGACCGTCGATACGCAGTATTTT.

Ten or more counts support this clonotype. V usage is TRBV5-1 and J usage is TRBJ1-1, with 9 bases lining up with TRBD1. V shed 0 bases, J shed 10 bases, and the junction held 4 bases outside the gene matches. The V gene's germline CDR1 is SGHRS and CDR2 YFSETQ. The CDR3 is 13 amino acids. As DNA, the CDR3 is TGCGCCAGCAGCTTGGGGGACAGGGTTGGAGCTTTCTTT. Amino acids: CASSLGDRVGAFF. The full variable domain, with the rest looked up from reference TRBV5-1 and TRBJ1-1, is KAGVTQTPRYLIKTRGQQVTLSCSPISGHRSVSWYQQTPGQGLQFLFEYFSETQRNKGNFPGRFSGRQFSNSRSEMNVSTLELGDSALYLCASSLGDRVGAFFGQGTRLTVV.

This clonotype was detected many times. This chain uses TRBV29-1 with TRBJ1-5; 8 bases align to TRBD1. With 6 bases clipped from V and 4 bases from J, the junction kept 5 bases outside the gene matches. The CDR3 loop spans 13 amino acids. The germline CDR1 and CDR2 sequences are SQVTM and ANQGSEA. The CDR3 DNA reads TGCAGCGTGATGACAGGGGAAAATCAGCCCCAGCATTTT. Its protein is CSVMTGENQPQHF.